One and the same sample provided the 15 T cell receptor beta chains below, sequenced in a study of blood T cells in healthy people across ages. Sample-barcoded 5' priming and a J-beta primer mix drove a second PCR of about 6 to 12 cycles. MiXCR, applied by TCRdb to the 5' RACE reads, yields one record per CDR3 protein. The sample consists of roughly 2 million distinct CDR3 sequences, around half of them appearing once. Sequenced: blood. These receptors were collected from a woman aged 40 to 50 in good health.

This clonotype has a handful of counts. This rearrangement joins TRBV29-1 to TRBJ1-2; tentatively, D is TRBD1 (5 bases). V lost 6 bases and J lost 3, with 23 bases in between. Per germline, CDR1 SQVTM and CDR2 ANQGSEA. This CDR3 contains 16 residues. For the CDR3, the DNA is TGCAGCGTCCCCCACCGGTACAGGAGCGATGACTATGGCTACACCTTC. Its protein product is CSVPHRYRSDDYGYTF.

This rearrangement joins TRBV7-2 to TRBJ2-1; the D gene is possibly TRBD1 (8 bases). With 1 base removed from V and 4 bases from J, the gap between germline ends came to 14 bases. This CDR3 is 16 amino acids long. Germline CDR1 SGHTA, CDR2 FQGNSA. CDR3 DNA sequence: TGTGCCAGCAGCTTAGTCGGGGGGACAGGATACAATGAGCAGTTCTTC. It translates to CASSLVGGTGYNEQFF.

A few counts support this clonotype. The chain uses TRBV4-2 and TRBJ1-2, with D hard to call. Per germline, CDR1 LGHNA and CDR2 YNFKEQ. The CDR3 sequence is 14 residues long. V was cut by 0 bases and J by 4 bases, with 9 bases left in between. Here the CDR3 reads CASSQDEDRYGYTF. As DNA, the CDR3 is TGTGCCAGCAGCCAAGACGAGGACCGCTATGGCTACACCTTC.

This clonotype was counted many times. This chain joins TRBV20-1 and TRBJ2-1; 7 nucleotides line up with TRBD1. V lost 3 bases and J lost 9; bases outside the gene matches: 5. CDR3 length: 12 amino acids. From germline, CDR1 is DFQATT and CDR2 SNEGSKA (reference sequence). In nucleotides, the CDR3 is TGCAGTGCTAGGACAGGGTTGGGTGAGCAGTTCTTC. Protein: CSARTGLGEQFF.

The chain couples TRBV6-5 to TRBJ2-1; 8 bases are a match to TRBD2. The V segment lost 9 bases and the J segment 6 bases; nucleotides outside the gene matches: 7. CDR1 is MNHEY, CDR2 SVGAGI, per germline. The CDR3 runs to 13 residues. CDR3 sequence reads: CASRTSRLNEQFF. CDR3 sequence (DNA): TGTGCCAGTAGGACTAGCCGCCTCAATGAGCAGTTCTTC.

J is TRBJ2-7 and V is TRBV11-2; 8 positions agree with TRBD2. Trimming took 7 bases from V and 6 from J; bases not matched to a gene: 11. The germline gives CDR1 SGHAT, CDR2 FQNNGV. The CDR3 runs 14 residues. The CDR3 protein is CASIPPGTRGEQYF. Written as DNA, the CDR3 is TGTGCCAGCATCCCCCCCGGGACTAGGGGCGAGCAGTACTTC.

The chain joins TRBV7-9 to TRBJ2-6, with D tentatively TRBD1 (6 bases). Trimming shortened V by 5 bases and J by 0 bases, and 14 bases separated the two germline ends. This CDR3 is built from 17 residues. From germline, CDR1 is SEHNR and CDR2 FQNEAQ (reference sequence). For the CDR3, the DNA is TGTGCCAGCAGCCAAAGACAGGAAAACTCTGGGGCCAACGTCCTGACTTTC. Protein product: CASSQRQENSGANVLTF.

The rearrangement joins TRBV27 to TRBJ1-5; the match to TRBD1 covers 10 bases. The CDR3 runs 18 residues. V shed 5 bases and J 0 bases; nucleotides not matched to a gene: 10. Germline V gives CDR1 MNHEY, CDR2 SMNVEV (reference sequence). CDR3 bases: TGTGCCAGCAGTACCTCGCTCGACAGGGGGCGTAGCAATCAGCCCCAGCATTTT. Amino acid sequence: CASSTSLDRGRSNQPQHF.

This clonotype was recorded a few times. The J gene is TRBJ2-7, the V gene TRBV12-3 or TRBV12-4; D call uncertain. The J call may be wrong; the DNA end is better matched by TRBJ2-5. This CDR3 region has 13 residues. The CDR3 protein is CASSLLRRETQYF. The CDR3 coding sequence is TGTGCCAGCAGTTTACTACGTCGAGAGACCCAGTACTTC.

Regarding this clonotype: An end of the junction differs from the germline gene, which may be a read error. This chain joins TRBV7-2 and TRBJ2-4, with TRBD2 matching over 8 bases. The germline gives CDR1 SGHTA, CDR2 FQGNSA. CDR3 size: 14 residues. The CDR3 loop is CASSLGLATYEQCF. The CDR3 DNA follows: TGTGCCAGCAGCTTAGGACTAGCGACCTACGAGCAGTGCTTC.

The chain uses TRBV6-6 and TRBJ1-2; D is ambiguous. The CDR3 runs to 14 residues. Germline CDR1 and CDR2: MNHNY and SVGAGI (reference sequence). V was shortened by 5 bases and J by 4 bases, with 14 bases between the two germline ends. The CDR3 here is CASSDLNGSYGYTF. CDR3 bases: TGTGCCAGCAGTGACCTAAATGGGAGCTATGGCTACACCTTC.

V and J are TRBV7-6 and TRBJ2-1; no firm D call. The CDR3 totals 13 residues. V was pared by 8 bases and J by 6 bases, with 14 bases between. The V gene's germline CDR1 is SGHVS and CDR2 FNYEAQ. CDR3: CASGPIILNEQFF. The DNA for the CDR3 is TGTGCCAGCGGTCCCATTATCCTCAATGAGCAGTTCTTC.

The table lists this clonotype with a few counts. The V gene is TRBV7-2, the J gene TRBJ2-3; 11 nucleotides line up with TRBD2. V lost 7 bases to trimming and J lost 2 bases; unmatched junction nucleotides: 5. Germline CDR1 SGHTA, CDR2 FQGNSA. This CDR3 is built from 15 residues. DNA of the CDR3: TGTGCCAGCACCCTTAGCGGGGGGGCCACAGATACGCAGTATTTT. Translation gives CASTLSGGATDTQYF.

In its sample, this clonotype was seen a few times. The genes are TRBV7-2 and TRBJ2-5; 7 nucleotides line up with TRBD1. CDR3 length equals 14 residues. Germline values: CDR1 SGHTA, CDR2 FQGNSA. Trimming at V came to 4 bases and at J to 4 bases, leaving 6 bases not matched to a gene. The DNA for the CDR3 is TGTGCCAGCAGCTCGTCAGGGGGTGTAGAGACCCAGTACTTC. It codes for CASSSSGGVETQYF.

This clonotype was seen a few times. V and J are TRBV6-2 or TRBV6-3 and TRBJ2-3; D tentatively reads TRBD1 or TRBD2 (5 bases each). Deletions cut 6 bases from V and 0 bases from J, with 16 bases between. This CDR3 region has 16 residues. In germline, CDR1 is MNHEY, CDR2 SVGEGT. In nucleotides, the CDR3 is TGTGCCAGCAGACCTTACCGGGACGGTAGCACAGATACGCAGTATTTT. Amino acid sequence: CASRPYRDGSTDTQYF.